One sample yielded the 17 T cell receptor beta chains listed below, sequenced in a study of blood T cell repertoires in COVID-19. TCRdb's table, derived via immunoSEQ multiplex PCR, lists solely in-frame clones and lacks some. The sample lists 85,000 to 120,000 clones, just under 95% occurring once. Sequenced material: peripheral blood. All receptors come from a woman aged 45-65 years with COVID-19, enrolled during active disease.

The chain recombines TRBV29-1 with TRBJ1-1; 7 bases agree with TRBD1. The CDR3 totals 12 residues. J was trimmed by 4 bases and V by 6 bases; bases with no gene match: 5. CDR1 and CDR2 from the germline V gene are SQVTM and ANQGSEA. The CDR3 protein is CSVDRAGTEAFF. The CDR3 DNA sequence: TGCAGCGTAGACAGGGCTGGCACTGAAGCTTTCTTT. The variable domain in full, completed from reference TRBV29-1 and TRBJ1-1, reads SAVISQKPSRDICQRGTSLTIQCQVDSQVTMMFWYRQQPGQSLTLIATANQGSEATYESGFVIDKFPISRPNLTFSTLTVSNMSPEDSSIYLCSVDRAGTEAFFGQGTRLTVV.

CDR3 DNA sequence: TGTGCCAGCAGCGCTGTACAGGGGCACAATGAGCAGTTCTTC. Its protein is CASSAVQGHNEQFF. The rearrangement joins TRBV5-4 to TRBJ2-1; 7 nucleotides line up with TRBD1. This CDR3 has 14 amino acids. The germline V gene has CDR1 SGHNT and CDR2 YYREEE (reference sequence). Unmatched junction bases numbered 6, after V lost 4 bases and J lost 5 bases.

The chain is built from TRBV25-1 and TRBJ2-1; TRBD1 agrees at 10 bases. The CDR3 runs 15 residues. The J segment lost 10 bases and the V segment lost 2 bases, leaving 8 bases of the junction unmatched. Germline lookup yields CDR1 MGHDK and CDR2 SYGVNS. CDR3 region: CASSEKGTGAREQFF. The DNA of the CDR3 is TGTGCCAGCAGTGAAAAGGGGACAGGGGCGCGAGAGCAGTTCTTC.

The rearrangement links TRBV15 to TRBJ2-7; a weak D match, TRBD2 (6 bases). There are 15 residues in the CDR3. V was trimmed by 0 bases and J by 3 bases, leaving 12 bases between them. Germline V gene sequence: CDR1 LNHNV, CDR2 YYDKDF (reference sequence). CDR3 amino acids: CATSRDSGLYYEQYF. CDR3 sequence (DNA): TGTGCCACCAGCAGAGATTCGGGACTGTACTACGAGCAGTACTTC.

This clone occurred once. V usage is TRBV28 and J usage is TRBJ2-7; 8 nucleotides agree with TRBD1. Germline CDR1 is MDHEN and CDR2 is SYDVKM. The CDR3 contains 14 residues. The V and J ends lost 3 bases and 5 bases, in that order; junction bases with no gene match: 6. The CDR3 protein is CASSLAGGGHEQYV. As DNA, the CDR3 is TGTGCCAGCAGTTTGGCAGGGGGCGGCCACGAGCAGTACGTC.

This clone appeared once. The chain has TRBV7-6 and TRBJ2-2; the match to TRBD1 covers 7 bases. The length of the CDR3 is 14 residues. Trimming cost V 1 base and J 6 bases; bases outside gene matches: 2. CDR1 and CDR2 (germline): SGHVS, FNYEAQ. The CDR3 nucleotides read TGTGCCAGCAGCTTAGAAGGGGGCCCCGGGGAGCTGTTTTTT. Translated, it gives CASSLEGGPGELFF.

This clone was seen a single time. The chain has TRBV9 and TRBJ1-3; D might be TRBD1 (6 bases). The CDR3 length is 15 residues. Germline V CDR1 and CDR2: SGDLS, YYNGEE. Between the trimmed V and J ends, which lost 3 bases and 4 bases, there was a span of 14 bases. For the CDR3, the DNA is TGTGCCAGCAGCGGCAGGGGACGCGGAGGAAACACCATATATTTT. This encodes CASSGRGRGGNTIYF.

Here the CDR3 DNA reads TGTGCCAGCAGTGAGGGTGCCACAGATACGCAGTATTTT. Residues: CASSEGATDTQYF. The chain recombines TRBV18 with TRBJ2-3; possible D gene TRBD2, 5 bases. The V gene's germline CDR1 is KGHSH and CDR2 LQKENI. The CDR3 consists of 13 residues. V lost 8 bases, J lost 2 bases, and 11 bases lay in between.

The chain recombines TRBV6-2 or TRBV6-3 with TRBJ2-7; D remains unclear. V gave up 0 bases and J gave up 2 bases, with 5 bases separating them. Per the germline V gene, CDR1 is MNHEY and CDR2 is SVGEGT. The CDR3 totals 13 residues. CDR3 loop: CASSYSPTYEQYF. The CDR3 DNA reads TGTGCCAGCAGTTACTCCCCCACCTACGAGCAGTACTTC.

The chain carries TRBV27 and TRBJ1-2, with a weak D call TRBD1 (6 bases). Per germline, CDR1 MNHEY and CDR2 SMNVEV (reference sequence). The CDR3 totals 17 residues. The V end lost 2 bases, the J end lost 2 bases, and 18 bases lay between the germline ends. CDR3 in amino acids: CASSLKGGAIVNYGYTF. The CDR3 nucleotides are TGTGCCAGCAGTTTAAAGGGGGGGGCGATCGTAAACTATGGCTACACCTTC.

This chain links TRBV10-1 with TRBJ2-7, with D perhaps TRBD2 (6 bases). The CDR3 sequence is 12 residues long. Germline CDR1 is WNHNN and CDR2 is SYGVQD (reference sequence). Trimming shortened V by 6 bases and J by 6 bases, and 12 bases separated the two germline ends. The CDR3 region is CASSVTGGEQYF. The DNA for the CDR3 is TGCGCCAGCAGCGTCACCGGGGGCGAGCAGTACTTC.

This clone has only a few counts. The J gene is TRBJ1-4, the V gene TRBV9; 9 positions match TRBD1. V lost 3 bases, J lost 10 bases, and 10 bases stayed unmatched. Germline CDR1 and CDR2: SGDLS and YYNGEE. The CDR3 length is 15 residues. The CDR3 spells CASSETGTGSGKLFF. The CDR3 nucleotides read TGTGCCAGCAGCGAGACCGGGACAGGGTCTGGAAAACTGTTTTTT.

V gene TRBV28 combines with J gene TRBJ1-1, with TRBD1 matching over 7 bases. The V gene end was trimmed by 2 bases and the J gene end by 4 bases; junction bases not matched to a gene: 4. The CDR3 is 14 residues long. CDR1 and CDR2 (germline): MDHEN, SYDVKM. Here the CDR3 reads CASSLTGEATEAFF. The CDR3 bases are TGTGCCAGCAGTTTAACAGGGGAGGCCACTGAAGCTTTCTTT.

This clone was seen just once. The CDR3 region has the DNA TGTGCCAGCAGGCAACAGGGTAATGGCTACACCTTC. Its protein is CASRQQGNGYTF. The chain employs TRBV27 and TRBJ1-2, with D possibly being TRBD1 (6 bases). Germline-derived CDR1 and CDR2 are MNHEY and SMNVEV (reference sequence). Trimming shortened V by 6 bases and J by 6 bases, and 11 bases separated the two germline ends. CDR3 size: 12 residues.

This clone was seen a single time. This chain's CDR3 is CASSPLGGAYNEQFF. The CDR3 nucleotides are TGTGCCAGCAGCCCCCTCGGGGGTGCCTACAATGAGCAGTTCTTC. The V gene is TRBV27, the J gene TRBJ2-1; the D gene is possibly TRBD2 (6 bases). The CDR3 covers 15 residues. Trimming removed 6 bases from V and 2 bases from J, with 14 bases in between. Germline V gene data show CDR1 as MNHEY and CDR2 as SMNVEV (reference sequence).

This clone was recorded only once. The chain joins TRBV7-9 to TRBJ2-7, with D possibly matching TRBD2 (6 bases). The CDR3 contains 14 residues. The V and J ends lost 4 bases and 4 bases respectively, with 14 bases between them. CDR1 and CDR2 from the germline V gene are SEHNR and FQNEAQ (reference sequence). The CDR3 sequence is CASSSPGRSYEQYF. CDR3 sequence (DNA): TGTGCCAGCAGCTCCCCAGGGAGGTCATACGAGCAGTACTTC.

The chain combines TRBV6-4 with TRBJ1-2, with D possibly being TRBD1 (5 bases). The CDR3 contains 13 residues. Germline-derived CDR1 and CDR2 are MRHNA and SNTAGT. Trimming removed 2 bases at V and 8 bases at J, with 12 bases between. CDR3 amino acids: CASSDGALGGYTF. CDR3 in DNA: TGTGCCAGCAGTGACGGGGCCCTGGGAGGCTACACCTTC.